This T cell receptor beta chain appears in the sequencing data of a study of T cell responses to AZD1222 COVID-19 vaccine (dated by TCRdb to about 2021). Study-wide context: AZD1222 recipients given second doses at about 4 weeks or at about 12 weeks were pooled, since spike-specific TCR depth and breadth were not found to differ between the two schedules. A total of roughly 240 trial participants underwent TCR sequencing, of whom 200 to 220 received two doses of AZD1222 and about 25 received two doses of the MenACWY control vaccine. Enrollment into the trials was organized by age into subgroups of 18-55, 56-69 and 70-plus years, and those subgroups contained roughly 150, 30 and 60 TCR-sequenced participants, respectively. Broad study findings and their caveats: Conclusions about previously exposed vaccinees were limited because only six or seven AZD1222 recipients were SARS-CoV-2 seropositive at baseline. Participants were mostly white British, with more females than males. The authors suggested clonal diversity may have been underestimated. Nearly half of unique spike-specific TCRs reportedly recognized epitopes outside regions mutated in the B.1.351 and B.1.1.7 variants. Because no day 14 peak-response samples were available, repertoires were characterized only after the peak T cell response. The 56-69-year group was small, and its depth increase did not reach significance, likely because of low power. The whole spike protein was spanned by vaccine-associated CD4 TCRs, and dominant responses were seen in regions 160-218 and 743-854. After two AZD1222 doses, spike-specific TCR breadth and depth were significantly higher than at day 0 and than in MenACWY recipients.

The germline V gene (reference sequence) specifies SGHNT as CDR1 and YYREEE as CDR2. The CDR3 contains 12 residues, cysteine and phenylalanine counted. Of the read, only the CDR3 DNA is kept; its 36 bases are in frame from base 1. A distance of 11 bases separates the germline ends of V and J, which lose 3 bases and 8 bases respectively. The sample holds one count of this clone. The clone's antigen remains unknown. Base qualities are not at hand, and no much larger clone is one base apart. Per the publication, the time point label means: baseline before first vaccination. Samples from vaccinated people were obtained from the UK trials COV001 and COV002, which included a single-blind randomized controlled phase 2/3 trial of AZD1222 (ChAdOx1 nCoV-19) in healthy adults. For TCRbeta chain sequencing, PBMC samples from trial participants were taken at day 0 and at day 28 after the second dose. The CDR3 regions of human TCRbeta chains were subjected to immunosequencing. The study's own analysis went as follows. TCRs in the repertoires were matched against a reference library of SARS-CoV-2-specific TCRs that had been generated with the MIRA antigen-specificity platform. Breadth was defined as the fraction of unique TCRs that were SARS-CoV-2-associated. Depth was defined as the fraction of total T cells that were SARS-CoV-2-associated. Using the MIRA data, every spike-specific TCR was mapped to the spike region that the TCR reacted to and assigned to either a CD4 or a CD8 class. Log10-transformed breadth and depth values were compared by one-way ANOVA with Sidak's multiple comparisons tests. TCRdb obtained this table from immuneACCESS and retained in-frame rearrangements with V and J assigned. These tables miss some clones; where compared with another copy, unresolved V genes account for less than half of the shortfall, and the remainder is unexplained. V, J and clone size derive from that table, while D and trimming were established from the DNA sequence. Recorded for this sample are under 150,000 clones; roughly 89% of them occurred a single time. The ten largest clones take up approximately 28% of the sample.

The chain was built from TRBV5-4 and TRBJ1-2; no D gene can be assigned with confidence. This sequence was found in an adult in good health. Sequences were derived from peripheral blood, sampled on day 0 of AZD1222 vaccination. The CDR3 protein: CASSWALEGYTF. Here is the DNA: TGTGCCAGCAGCTGGGCTCTGGAAGGCTACACCTTC.